Included here is one T cell receptor beta chain sequence, with context. Its antigen is currently unknown. This record comes from a study of shared clonotypes between healthy human individuals. Germline CDR1 is SGHDT and CDR2 is YYEEEE. The CDR3 runs to 14 residues. V was clipped by 0 bases and J by 9 bases, with 16 bases between them. Measured with immunoSEQ multiplex PCR; TCRdb has only the in-frame clones, and not every one. The sample lists 950,000 to 1,200,000 clones; 60% to 80% were seen once. Study-level findings and limits: Clonotype sharing across several donors was observed for about 5.2% of naive CD4 clonotypes.

The receptor was isolated from a man aged 18 to 30 in good health. Some clones in this sample may be carry-over from other donors' samples. The rearrangement uses TRBV5-6 and TRBJ2-7; possible D gene TRBD2, 5 bases. Sample: memory CD4+ T cells from PBMCs. Sample subset: CD45RA-negative fraction. For the CDR3, the DNA is TGTGCCAGCAGCTTGGCCCTGGGTCACCGGGGGCAGTACTTC. Translating it yields CASSLALGHRGQYF.